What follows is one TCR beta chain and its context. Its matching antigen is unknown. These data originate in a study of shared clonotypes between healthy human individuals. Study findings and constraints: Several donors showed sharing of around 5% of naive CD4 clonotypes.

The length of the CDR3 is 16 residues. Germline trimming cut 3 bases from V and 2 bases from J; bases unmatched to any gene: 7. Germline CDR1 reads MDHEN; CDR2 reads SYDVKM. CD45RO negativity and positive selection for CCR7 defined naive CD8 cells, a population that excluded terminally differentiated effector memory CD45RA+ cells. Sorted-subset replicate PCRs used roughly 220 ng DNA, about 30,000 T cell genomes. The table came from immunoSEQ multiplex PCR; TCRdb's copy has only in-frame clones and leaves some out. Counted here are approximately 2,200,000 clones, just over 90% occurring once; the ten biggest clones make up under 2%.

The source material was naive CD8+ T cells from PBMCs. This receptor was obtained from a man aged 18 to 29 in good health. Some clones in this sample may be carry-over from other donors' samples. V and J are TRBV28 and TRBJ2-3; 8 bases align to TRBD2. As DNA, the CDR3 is TGTGCCAGCAGTTTTATAGGCGGGAGGTCCACAGATACGCAGTATTTT. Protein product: CASSFIGGRSTDTQYF.